The 23 T cell receptor beta chains listed next were all sequenced from one sample in a study of PD-L1 blockade in urothelial cancer. Assay: immunoSEQ multiplex PCR; the TCRdb copy retains only in-frame clones and omits some. The sample lists tens of thousands of clones, roughly 84% occurring once. Time point in this sample: pretreatment peripheral blood. Sequencing used PBMCs, obtained around atezolizumab (anti-PD-L1) treatment. Every receptor here comes from a woman in her 70s with urothelial cancer.

This chain uses TRBV28 with TRBJ2-4; a possible D gene is TRBD2 (6 bases). The CDR3 has 15 amino acids. Trimming pared 10 bases from V and 2 bases from J, leaving 18 bases between. The germline CDR1 and CDR2 sequences are MDHEN and SYDVKM. This CDR3 is CAISGPGSTKNIQYF. In nucleotides, the CDR3 is TGTGCCATCAGCGGGCCAGGGTCGACCAAAAACATTCAGTACTTC.

This chain joins TRBV10-3 and TRBJ1-2, with 9 nucleotides matching TRBD1. There are 14 residues in the CDR3. The J segment lost 2 bases and the V segment lost 4 bases, leaving 2 bases of the junction unmatched. Germline CDR1 is ENHRY and CDR2 is SYGVKD. The DNA for the CDR3 is TGTGCCATCAGTGGACAGGGGGGAAACTATGGCTACACCTTC. It specifies CAISGQGGNYGYTF.

A word on this clone: A read error may produce the germline difference seen at one junction end. The genes are TRBV13 and TRBJ1-1; a possible D gene is TRBD1 (6 bases). The CDR3 consists of 15 residues. Germline-derived CDR1 and CDR2 are PRHDT and FYEKMQ (reference sequence). In nucleotides, the CDR3 is TGTGCCACCAGCGAAGATCGGGACATGAACACTGAAGCTTTCTTT. Its translation is CATSEDRDMNTEAFF.

The chain uses TRBV7-6 and TRBJ2-6; 9 bases map to TRBD2. This CDR3 contains 16 residues. With 5 bases clipped from V and 4 bases from J, the junction kept 6 bases outside the gene matches. Germline CDR1 SGHVS, CDR2 FNYEAQ. The CDR3 DNA sequence: TGTGCCAGCAGCGGGCGGGGGGGCGCAGGGGCCAACGTCCTGACTTTC. The encoded protein is CASSGRGGAGANVLTF.

This rearrangement joins TRBV7-2 to TRBJ2-2, with 7 bases lining up with TRBD1. The germline gives CDR1 SGHTA, CDR2 FQGNSA. The CDR3 length is 15 residues. V shed 5 bases and J 1 base; nucleotides not matched to a gene: 4. The CDR3 DNA reads TGTGCCAGCAGCCCCAGGACAGGGAACACCGGGGAGCTGTTTTTT. Amino acid sequence: CASSPRTGNTGELFF.

The chain employs TRBV28 and TRBJ2-1, with D possibly TRBD2 on 5 matching bases. Germline CDR1 MDHEN, CDR2 SYDVKM. CDR3 length equals 12 residues. V shed 9 bases and J shed 4 bases, with 10 bases lying between them. CDR3 bases: TGTGCCAGTAACCTAGCATACAATGAGCAGTTCTTC. It is translated as CASNLAYNEQFF.

This clone was recorded only once. This rearrangement joins TRBV4-3 to TRBJ2-1; the match to TRBD1 covers 7 bases. The CDR3 contains 17 residues. J gave up 1 base and V 0 bases, and 6 bases lay outside the gene matches. Germline lookup yields CDR1 LGHNA and CDR2 YSLEER. CDR3 region: CASSQDPGTDSYNEQFF. DNA of the CDR3: TGCGCCAGCAGCCAAGATCCCGGGACAGATTCCTACAATGAGCAGTTCTTC.

CDR3 sequence: CASSLSPARGAFF. Written as DNA, the CDR3 is TGTGCCAGCAGCTTATCCCCAGCCCGGGGAGCTTTCTTT. J is TRBJ1-1 and V is TRBV7-9; D not resolved. The germline V gene encodes CDR1 SEHNR and CDR2 FQNEAQ (reference sequence). The CDR3 runs 13 residues. V was clipped by 2 bases and J by 10 bases, with 14 bases between them. The full variable domain, with the rest looked up from reference TRBV7-9 and TRBJ1-1, is DTGVSQNPRHKITKRGQNVTFRCDPISEHNRLYWYRQTLGQGPEFLTYFQNEAQLEKSRLLSDRFSAERPKGSFSTLEIQRTEQGDSAMYLCASSLSPARGAFFGQGTRLTVV.

V usage is TRBV2 and J usage is TRBJ2-1; 8 bases fit TRBD2. This CDR3 region has 20 residues. Germline V gene data show CDR1 as SNHLY and CDR2 as FYNNEI. The junction had 16 bases not matched to a gene; V was cut back by 1 base and J by 2 bases. The CDR3 DNA reads as TGTGCCAGCAGTGAAGGGCGGGGGGCGCGGTACTTACGAACCTACAATGAGCAGTTCTTC. Translating it yields CASSEGRGARYLRTYNEQFF.

The V gene is TRBV18, the J gene TRBJ2-7, with D maybe TRBD1 (5 bases). The V gene's germline CDR1 is KGHSH and CDR2 LQKENI. Trimming cost V 3 bases and J 4 bases, with 16 bases left between them. The CDR3 spans 15 residues. CDR3 sequence reads: CASSPVQGSMYEQYF. The CDR3 DNA reads as TGTGCCAGCTCACCGGTCCAGGGCTCAATGTACGAGCAGTACTTC.

This sequence joins TRBV5-5 and TRBJ2-2; TRBD2 matches at 9 bases. CDR1 is SGHKS, CDR2 YYEKEE, per germline (reference sequence). J gave up 4 bases and V 1 base, and 5 bases lay outside the gene matches. The CDR3 extends over 16 amino acids. CDR3 DNA: TGTGCCAGCAGCTTGCCTAGCGGGATGGGCACCGGGGAGCTGTTTTTT. Translation: CASSLPSGMGTGELFF.

The chain carries TRBV30 and TRBJ1-5; tentative D call: TRBD1 (5 bases). The CDR3 runs 15 residues. The germline CDR1 and CDR2 sequences are GTSNPN and SVGIG (reference sequence). V dropped 0 bases and J dropped 4 bases, with 13 bases sitting between them. Written as DNA, the CDR3 is TGTGCCTGGAGTGTAGGGGTGACGTTAAATCAGCCCCAGCATTTT. This sequence encodes CAWSVGVTLNQPQHF.

This clone was detected once. The J gene is TRBJ1-4, the V gene TRBV7-2; possibly TRBD1 for D (5 bases). Trimming left V 5 bases short and J 10 bases short, with 20 bases between. Per the germline V gene, CDR1 is SGHTA and CDR2 is FQGNSA. This CDR3 is built from 15 residues. CDR3 region: CASSLGGERLGKLFF. CDR3 sequence (DNA): TGTGCCAGCAGCCTGGGGGGGGAGAGGCTCGGAAAACTGTTTTTT.

The DNA for the CDR3 is TGCAGCGTGAGGACTAGCGGGGGTTTCGAGCAGTACTTC. Encoded protein: CSVRTSGGFEQYF. The genes are TRBV29-1 and TRBJ2-7; 13 positions match TRBD2. The J segment lost 6 bases and the V segment lost 6 bases, leaving 5 bases of the junction unmatched. CDR3 length: 13 residues. Per germline, CDR1 SQVTM and CDR2 ANQGSEA.

This rearrangement joins TRBV7-9 to TRBJ2-1; 9 nucleotides match TRBD1. V was pared by 1 base and J by 5 bases, with 9 bases of the junction left unmatched. This CDR3 is built from 17 residues. In germline, CDR1 is SEHNR, CDR2 FQNEAQ (reference sequence). CDR3: CASSLGQGGMSNNEQFF. The CDR3 region has the DNA TGTGCCAGCAGCTTAGGACAGGGGGGAATGTCGAACAATGAGCAGTTCTTC.

The rearrangement links TRBV30 to TRBJ2-5, with 8 bases matching TRBD1. CDR1 is GTSNPN and CDR2 is SVGIG in the germline V gene (reference sequence). J gave up 6 bases and V 3 bases, and 9 bases lay outside the gene matches. There are 14 residues in the CDR3. CDR3 coding DNA: TGTGCCTGGAGATCGGACAGGGCAAGTCAGACCCAGTACTTC. Translated: CAWRSDRASQTQYF.

This clone was seen a single time. The chain has TRBV28 and TRBJ1-1; D might be TRBD1 (5 bases). The germline gives CDR1 MDHEN, CDR2 SYDVKM. Deletions cut 7 bases from V and 4 bases from J, with 16 bases between. The CDR3 runs 14 residues. The CDR3 DNA reads as TGTGCCAGCATAAGGCAGGGATTTGGCACTGAAGCTTTCTTT. This gives the protein CASIRQGFGTEAFF.

The chain uses TRBV30 and TRBJ1-2; D possibly corresponds to TRBD1 (6 bases). The germline V gene encodes CDR1 GTSNPN and CDR2 SVGIG (reference sequence). Trimming took off 1 base at V and 7 bases at J, with 13 bases between the two ends. This CDR3 spans 13 amino acids. The CDR3 protein is CAWSEGEAFGYTF. CDR3 sequence (DNA): TGTGCCTGGAGTGAGGGGGAAGCTTTTGGCTACACCTTC.

V usage is TRBV19 and J usage is TRBJ2-1; 7 bases are a match to TRBD1. The J segment lost 8 bases and the V segment lost 7 bases, leaving 14 bases of the junction unmatched. Germline values: CDR1 LNHDA, CDR2 SQIVND (reference sequence). This CDR3 is 15 amino acids long. CDR3 nucleotide sequence: TGTGCCAGTAAGGGGTACAGGGGAAATCCCTATGAGCAGTTCTTC. Translated: CASKGYRGNPYEQFF. The full variable domain, completed using reference TRBV19 and TRBJ2-1, is DGGITQSPKYLFRKEGQNVTLSCEQNLNHDAMYWYRQDPGQGLRLIYYSQIVNDFQKGDIAEGYSVSREKKESFPLTVTSAQKNPTAFYLCASKGYRGNPYEQFFGPGTRLTVL.

This chain links TRBV27 with TRBJ2-7; TRBD1 agrees at 9 bases. CDR3 size: 15 residues. Germline assignment: CDR1 MNHEY and CDR2 SMNVEV (reference sequence). With V trimmed by 4 bases and J by 4 bases, 8 bases remained unmatched. The CDR3 nucleotides read TGTGCCAGCAGTTCGGGACAGGGAACGGAGTACGAGCAGTACTTC. This gives the protein CASSSGQGTEYEQYF.

The chain couples TRBV2 to TRBJ2-5; TRBD2 aligns across 10 bases. The ends lost 7 bases at V and 11 bases at J; junction bases unmatched: 13. Germline V gene data show CDR1 as SNHLY and CDR2 as FYNNEI. The CDR3 contains 14 residues. For the CDR3, the DNA is TGTGCCAGCACCCAGGGGCTAGCGGGAGTCCCTCAGTACTTC. Translation: CASTQGLAGVPQYF.

The genes are TRBV6-1 and TRBJ2-1; D unclear. CDR3 size: 15 residues. CDR1 is MNHNS and CDR2 is SASEGT in the germline V gene. Trimming stripped 7 bases from V and 0 bases from J, with 13 bases between. The CDR3 nucleotides read TGTGCCAGCACCCACGCTCCTAGCTCCTACAATGAGCAGTTCTTC. Amino acid sequence: CASTHAPSSYNEQFF.

V usage is TRBV27 and J usage is TRBJ2-3; TRBD1 aligns across 10 bases. Trimming cost V 5 bases and J 0 bases; bases outside gene matches: 14. CDR3 length: 19 residues. Germline-derived CDR1 and CDR2 are MNHEY and SMNVEV (reference sequence). This CDR3 reads CASSGTDRGWVGSTDTQYF. The CDR3 nucleotides are TGTGCCAGCAGTGGAACGGACAGGGGGTGGGTGGGGAGCACAGATACGCAGTATTTT.